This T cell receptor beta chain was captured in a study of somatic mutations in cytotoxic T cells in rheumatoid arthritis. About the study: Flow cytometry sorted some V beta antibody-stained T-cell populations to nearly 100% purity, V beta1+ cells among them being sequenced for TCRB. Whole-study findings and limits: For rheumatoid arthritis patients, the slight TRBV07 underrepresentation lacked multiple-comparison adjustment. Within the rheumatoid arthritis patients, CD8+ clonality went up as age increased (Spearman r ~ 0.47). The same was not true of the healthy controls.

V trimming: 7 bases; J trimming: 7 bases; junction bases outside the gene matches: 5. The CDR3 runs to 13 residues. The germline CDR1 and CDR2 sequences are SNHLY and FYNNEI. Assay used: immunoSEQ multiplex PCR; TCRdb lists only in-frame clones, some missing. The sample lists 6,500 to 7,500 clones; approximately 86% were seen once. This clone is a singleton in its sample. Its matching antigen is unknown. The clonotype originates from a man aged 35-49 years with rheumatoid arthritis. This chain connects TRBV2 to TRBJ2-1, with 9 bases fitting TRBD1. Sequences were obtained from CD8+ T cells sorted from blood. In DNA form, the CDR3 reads TGTGCCAGCATCAAAGGACAGGGGAATGAGCAGTTCTTC. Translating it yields CASIKGQGNEQFF.